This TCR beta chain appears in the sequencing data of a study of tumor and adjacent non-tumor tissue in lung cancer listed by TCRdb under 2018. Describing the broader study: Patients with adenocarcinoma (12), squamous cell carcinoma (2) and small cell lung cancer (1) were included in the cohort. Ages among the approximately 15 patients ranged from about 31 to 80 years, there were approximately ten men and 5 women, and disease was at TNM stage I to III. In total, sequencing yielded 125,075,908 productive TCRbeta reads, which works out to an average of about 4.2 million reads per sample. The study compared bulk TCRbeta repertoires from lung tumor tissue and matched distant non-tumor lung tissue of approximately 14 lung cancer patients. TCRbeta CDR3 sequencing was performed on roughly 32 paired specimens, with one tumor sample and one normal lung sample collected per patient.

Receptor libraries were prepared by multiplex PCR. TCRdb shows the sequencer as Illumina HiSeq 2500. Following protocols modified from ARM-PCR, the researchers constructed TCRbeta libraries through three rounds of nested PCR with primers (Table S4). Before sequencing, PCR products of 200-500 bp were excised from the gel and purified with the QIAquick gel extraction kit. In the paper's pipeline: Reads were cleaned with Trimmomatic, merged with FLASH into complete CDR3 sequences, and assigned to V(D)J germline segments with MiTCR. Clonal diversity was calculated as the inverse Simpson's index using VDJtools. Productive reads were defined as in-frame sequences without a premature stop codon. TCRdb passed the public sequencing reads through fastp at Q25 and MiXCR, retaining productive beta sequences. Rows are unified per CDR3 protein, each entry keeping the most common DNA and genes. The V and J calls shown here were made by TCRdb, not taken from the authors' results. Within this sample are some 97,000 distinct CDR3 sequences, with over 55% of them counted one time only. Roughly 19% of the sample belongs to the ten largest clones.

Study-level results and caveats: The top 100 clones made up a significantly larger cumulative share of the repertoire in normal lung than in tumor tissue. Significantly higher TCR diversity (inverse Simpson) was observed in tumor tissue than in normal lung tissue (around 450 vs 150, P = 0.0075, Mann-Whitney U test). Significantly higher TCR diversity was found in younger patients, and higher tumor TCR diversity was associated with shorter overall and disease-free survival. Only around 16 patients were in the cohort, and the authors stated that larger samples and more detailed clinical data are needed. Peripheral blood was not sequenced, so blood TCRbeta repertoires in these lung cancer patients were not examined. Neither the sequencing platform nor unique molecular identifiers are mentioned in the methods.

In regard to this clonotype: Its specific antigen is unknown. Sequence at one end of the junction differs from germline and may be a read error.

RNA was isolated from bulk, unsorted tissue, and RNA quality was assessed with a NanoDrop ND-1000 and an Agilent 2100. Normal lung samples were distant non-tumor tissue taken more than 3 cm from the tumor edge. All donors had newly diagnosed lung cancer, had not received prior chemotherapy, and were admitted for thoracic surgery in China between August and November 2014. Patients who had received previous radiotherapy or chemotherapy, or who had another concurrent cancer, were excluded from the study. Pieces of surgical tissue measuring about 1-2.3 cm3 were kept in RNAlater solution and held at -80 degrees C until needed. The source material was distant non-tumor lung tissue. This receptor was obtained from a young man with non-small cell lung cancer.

At the DNA level, the sequence is TGTGCCAGCACCCCCATGGGCTCCTACATTGAGCAGTTCTTC. Its protein product is CASTPMGSYIEQFF. The chain employs TRBV12-3 or TRBV12-4 and TRBJ2-1, with no confident D gene call. The cysteine opens and the phenylalanine closes a CDR3 of 14 amino acids. Only the CDR3 region is kept as DNA, spanning 42 bases read in frame from base 1.